The present T cell receptor beta chain was sequenced within a study of low-dose radiotherapy and immunotherapy resistance in tumors. On the study more broadly: Intravenous ipilimumab 1 mg/kg every six weeks was given with nivolumab 240 mg every two weeks. It was every two weeks, one day before radiation and immunotherapy, that intravenous cyclophosphamide 200 mg/m2 was given.

Trimming cost V 1 base and J 7 bases, with 10 bases left between them. Germline V gene sequence: CDR1 SGHAT, CDR2 FQNNGV. The CDR3 consists of 13 residues. Time point: after trial treatment. The treatment is: LDRT plus nivolumab, ipilimumab, low-dose cyclophosphamide and aspirin (RACIN trial). Each donor was administered nivolumab, ipilimumab, aspirin, low-dose cyclophosphamide and low-dose radiotherapy. This clonotype was seen only a few times. TRAV and TRBV primers primed cDNA for both TCRalpha and TCRbeta. For amplifying TCRs, the PCR ran for roughly 20 cycles with Phusion, which was used together with a constant-region primer and the adapter on the V primers. Each CDR3 protein is one row after TCRdb ran MiXCR on the reads. The data show around 100,000 distinct CDR3 sequences, around 21% seen once.

The sample consisted of PBMCs, taken after low-dose radiotherapy plus immunotherapy. The V and J genes are TRBV11-2 and TRBJ1-2, with a weak D call TRBD1 (5 bases). This sequence originates from a male donor with prostate cancer. The chain's CDR3 is CASSLARAGGYTF. CDR3 DNA: TGTGCCAGCAGCTTAGCCAGGGCCGGTGGCTACACCTTC.